This TCR beta chain was found in a study of blood T cell repertoires in COVID-19 (dated by TCRdb to the early 2020s). General notes on the study: The collaborator samples originated in the United States, Italy and Spain and spanned the acute and convalescent phases of COVID-19. The prospective study material was composed of cDNA or gDNA derived from T cells, B-cell-depleted T cells, or PBMCs. Subjects who had been exposed to COVID-19, were actively infected with it, or had recovered from it provided the deeply sampled blood TCRbeta repertoires that made up the dataset. A freely available public database, intended as a resource for researchers studying the immune response to SARS-CoV-2, is where the repertoires were released. Samples were obtained from the ongoing ImmuneRACE study (first 160 participants) and from some 1,300 subjects provided by 6 global collaborators. The sample metadata nearly always contained a de-identified subject ID, COVID-19 status, age in years and sex. HLA class I and class II types, where available, came from metadata supplied by the sample provider rather than from assay-based typing. What the authors observed across the whole study: The amount of clinical and demographic metadata varied by source and participant and was provided uncurated.

TCRbeta CDR3 regions were amplified from genomic DNA using the immunoSEQ Assay, a bias-controlled multiplex PCR. Regarding the original processing steps: Within the assay, amplification of reference gene primers was used to estimate how many nucleated cells each sample contained. Sequence reads were collapsed and filtered to measure the absolute abundance of every unique TCRbeta CDR3 rearrangement. Productive Simpson clonality was computed per sample as the square root of Simpson's diversity index over productive rearrangements. Imported from immuneACCESS, the table was reduced by TCRdb to in-frame sequences with V and J called. These copies leave out some clones; in studies compared against another copy, an unresolved V gene accounts for under half, and the cause of the remainder is not known. Clonal size and the V and J genes are those of that table, whereas D and trimming came from the DNA. The sample has approximately 170,000 clones on record, 88% of them singletons. Of the sample, roughly 1.9% falls within the top ten clones.

Samples from volunteer blood donors who had recovered from COVID-19 were contributed by a second Seattle source. Collaborating institutions collected whole blood in K2EDTA tubes following their own protocols. For TCRbeta analysis, collaborators shipped samples as frozen whole blood, isolated PBMCs, or DNA extracted from either of those sample types. The CDR3 runs 15 amino acids, cysteine and phenylalanine included. The kept DNA is CDR3 alone, 45 bases in frame from the first base. Trimming removed 6 bases from V and 2 bases from J; the gene matches leave 9 bases unexplained. The germline V gene provides CDR1 ENHRY and CDR2 SYGVKD. As concerns this clone: This clone's antigen is unknown. Base qualities are not at hand, and no much larger clone is one base apart.

The sequenced material came from peripheral blood. The origin of this receptor is a man aged 45-60 years who had recovered from COVID-19. The receptor chain draws on TRBV10-3 and TRBJ2-7; 8 bases in the junction line up with TRBD1. The sequence in DNA is TGTGCCATCAGCAAGGACAGGGCCGCTACCTACGAGCAGTACTTC. It codes for CAISKDRAATYEQYF.